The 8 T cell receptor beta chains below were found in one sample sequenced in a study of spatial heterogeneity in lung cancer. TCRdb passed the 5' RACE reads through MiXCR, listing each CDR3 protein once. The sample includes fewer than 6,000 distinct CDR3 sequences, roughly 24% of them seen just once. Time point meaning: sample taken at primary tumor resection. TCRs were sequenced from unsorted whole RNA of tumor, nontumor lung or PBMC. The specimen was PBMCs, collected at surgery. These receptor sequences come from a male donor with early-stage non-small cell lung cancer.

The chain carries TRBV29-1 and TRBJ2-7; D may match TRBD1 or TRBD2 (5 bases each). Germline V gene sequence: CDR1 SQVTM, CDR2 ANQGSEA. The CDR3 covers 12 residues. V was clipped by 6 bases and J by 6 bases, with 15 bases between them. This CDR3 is CSVPPGQGEQYF. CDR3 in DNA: TGCAGCGTCCCCCCGGGGCAGGGCGAGCAGTACTTC.

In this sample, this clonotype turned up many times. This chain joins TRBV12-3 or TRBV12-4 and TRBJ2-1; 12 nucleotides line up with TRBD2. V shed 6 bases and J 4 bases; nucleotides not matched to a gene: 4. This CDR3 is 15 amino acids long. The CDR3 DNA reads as TGTGCCAGCAGCTGGACTAGCGGGATGTACAATGAGCAGTTCTTC. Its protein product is CASSWTSGMYNEQFF.

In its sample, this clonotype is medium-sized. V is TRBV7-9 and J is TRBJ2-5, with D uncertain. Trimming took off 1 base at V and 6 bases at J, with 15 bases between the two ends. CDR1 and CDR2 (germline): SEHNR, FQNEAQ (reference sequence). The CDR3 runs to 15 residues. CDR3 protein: CASSLGGGDKQTQYF. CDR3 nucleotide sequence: TGTGCCAGCAGCTTAGGAGGCGGTGACAAACAGACCCAGTACTTC.

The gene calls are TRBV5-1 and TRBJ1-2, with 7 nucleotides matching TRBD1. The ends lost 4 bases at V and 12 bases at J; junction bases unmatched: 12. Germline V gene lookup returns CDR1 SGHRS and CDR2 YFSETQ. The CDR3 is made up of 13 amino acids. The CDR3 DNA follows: TGCGCCAGCAGCCGTTTACAGGGGACGGTTGACACCTTC. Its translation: CASSRLQGTVDTF. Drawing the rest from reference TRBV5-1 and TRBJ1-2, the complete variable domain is KAGVTQTPRYLIKTRGQQVTLSCSPISGHRSVSWYQQTPGQGLQFLFEYFSETQRNKGNFPGRFSGRQFSNSRSEMNVSTLELGDSALYLCASSRLQGTVDTFGSGTRLTVV.

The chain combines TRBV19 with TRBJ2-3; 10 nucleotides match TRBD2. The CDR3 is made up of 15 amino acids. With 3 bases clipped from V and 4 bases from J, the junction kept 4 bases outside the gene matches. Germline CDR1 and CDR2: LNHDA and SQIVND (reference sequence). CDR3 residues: CASSIASGSSDTQYF. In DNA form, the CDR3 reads TGTGCCAGTAGTATCGCTAGCGGGAGTTCAGATACGCAGTATTTT.

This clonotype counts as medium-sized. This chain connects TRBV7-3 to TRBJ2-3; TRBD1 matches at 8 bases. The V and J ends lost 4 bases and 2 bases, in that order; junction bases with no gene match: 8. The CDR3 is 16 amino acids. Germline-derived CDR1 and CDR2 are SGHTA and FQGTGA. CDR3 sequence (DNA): TGTGCCAGCAGCTCCCAAGACAGGGGAGACACAGATACGCAGTATTTT. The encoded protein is CASSSQDRGDTDTQYF.

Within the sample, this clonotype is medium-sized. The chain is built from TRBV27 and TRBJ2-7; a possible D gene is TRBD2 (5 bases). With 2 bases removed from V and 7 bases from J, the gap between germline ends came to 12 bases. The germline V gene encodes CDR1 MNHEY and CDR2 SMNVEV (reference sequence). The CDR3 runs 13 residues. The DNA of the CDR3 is TGTGCCAGCAGTTTACGGGGATTGAGGGAGCAGTACTTC. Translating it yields CASSLRGLREQYF.

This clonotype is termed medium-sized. CDR3: CASSFADSLYEQYF. The CDR3 region has the DNA TGTGCCAGCAGTTTTGCGGACAGCCTATACGAGCAGTACTTC. This sequence joins TRBV27 and TRBJ2-7; the D gene is possibly TRBD1 (6 bases). The germline V gene encodes CDR1 MNHEY and CDR2 SMNVEV (reference sequence). Trimming cost V 3 bases and J 4 bases, with 13 bases left between them. This CDR3 comprises 14 residues.